In this sample, the clone carrying this TCR beta chain turned up many times. RNA transcripts served as the template for amplifying TCR beta CDR3 regions. The HTBI primer set was used in a first-round RT-PCR of the TCR CDR3. Each CDR3 protein gets one entry after TCRdb re-called the multiplex PCR reads with MiXCR. The sample has more than 600,000 distinct CDR3 sequences; roughly 15% are singletons. CDR1 and CDR2 (germline): GTSNPN, SVGIG (reference sequence). Trimming removed 3 bases at V and 7 bases at J, with 13 bases between. This CDR3 has 13 amino acids. Pregnant or lactating patients were excluded, as were those with uncontrolled infection or other autoimmune disease. Every diagnosis used clinical symptoms, serum thyroxine and TRAb, thyroid ultrasound and orbital computed tomography. This sample is part of a study of T cells in Graves' hyperthyroidism and ophthalmopathy.

V usage is TRBV30 and J usage is TRBJ1-5; D remains ambiguous. Sample: blood. This TCR derives from a man aged 18 to 29 with Graves' hyperthyroidism. CDR3 sequence (DNA): TGTGCCTGGAGCCCGGCCCTCCACCAGCCCCAGCATTTT. Amino acids: CAWSPALHQPQHF.